This T cell receptor beta chain was recovered during a study of blood T cell repertoires in COVID-19. Overall study context: The samples span acute and convalescent COVID-19 from the United States, Italy and Spain. The cDNA or gDNA used as material had been derived from T cells, B-cell-depleted T cells, or PBMCs.

As handled by the study authors: Amplifying reference gene primers gave estimates of nucleated cell counts. Generated by immunoSEQ multiplex PCR, the TCRdb table keeps only in-frame clones and is missing some. V and J calls and clone size are copied from that table; D and trimming were computed from the DNA. The sample has over 150,000 clones, roughly 86% seen once. Per germline, CDR1 SGHRS and CDR2 YFSETQ. The CDR3 has 16 amino acids. The V gene lost 0 bases and the J gene lost 2 bases, with 9 bases spanning the gap. The sequenced material came from peripheral blood. The sequence derives from a woman aged 55-69 years who had recovered from COVID-19. This chain joins TRBV5-1 and TRBJ2-6, with D possibly TRBD1 on 5 matching bases. CDR3 DNA: TGCGCCAGCAGCTTGGAAGGGGCGCCTGGGGCCAACGTCCTGACTTTC. Translation: CASSLEGAPGANVLTF. Variable domain in full (rest from reference TRBV5-1 and TRBJ2-6): KAGVTQTPRYLIKTRGQQVTLSCSPISGHRSVSWYQQTPGQGLQFLFEYFSETQRNKGNFPGRFSGRQFSNSRSEMNVSTLELGDSALYLCASSLEGAPGANVLTFGAGSRLTVL.